The sequence of this T cell receptor (beta chain) was determined in a study of shared clonotypes between healthy human individuals (dated by TCRdb to about 2020). Regarding the complete study: The cohort comprised a couple of women and a few men aged 18 to 49 years. Different laboratories and diverse techniques were used to prepare libraries and sequence TCR repertoires, to increase sequencing depth and limit assay-specific biases. Per donor, leukapheresis produced somewhere between about 0.9 and 9.5 billion PBMCs. For each donor, CD4 naive and CD4 memory were each given three plates, CD8 naive was given two plates, and CD8 memory was given one plate. Blood TCR repertoires of several healthy adults were deeply sequenced to estimate repertoire size and the extent of clonotype sharing between individuals.

Of note for this clone: The target of this receptor is not known. Base-call qualities are not available, and no considerably larger clone is one nucleotide away.

The donors were healthy, HIV-negative adults who had no recently reported acute infections or vaccinations. All donors were Caucasian adults living in Nashville, Tennessee, USA. CD4+ T cells were enriched by magnetic negative selection; naive cells were then positively selected on CD45RA, and the negative fraction formed the memory subset. Blood was obtained by leukapheresis, after which PBMCs were separated by Ficoll-Histopaque density gradient centrifugation and cryopreserved in liquid nitrogen vapor phase. Purity and quantity of every magnetically sorted T cell population were checked by analytical flow cytometry. Genomic DNA was isolated from each sorted fraction and quantified by UV absorbance on a Nanodrop 2000c. Using the deep immunoSEQ assay, multiplex PCR amplified TCR CDR3 regions from genomic DNA. For each cell subset, the extracted genomic DNA was distributed evenly across all wells of several immunoSEQ 96-well plates, and each plate served as one replicate. Each replicate PCR for sorted subsets received 150 to 250 ng genomic DNA, equal to about 30,000 T cell genomes. Purified libraries were measured with a Qubit 3.0 fluorometer, size-checked on a Bioanalyzer 2100, and measured again with the KAPA Library Quantification kit. A separate single-read 150-cycle Illumina NextSeq 550 flow cell was used to sequence each immunoSEQ 96-well plate. Turning to the authors' computational methods: Because only junctional sequences without quality scores were contained in the immunoSEQ output, filtering matching that applied to full-length reads could not be performed. Sequences were annotated with PyIR, a Python wrapper for IgBLAST v1.9, using IMGT germline references to assign V/J genes and CDR3. Reads were removed for weak V/J assignments (E-value above 1e-6), missing CDR3, stop codons, out-of-frame junctions, or ambiguous translated residues. V3J clonotypes were defined by identical inferred V gene, J gene, and CDR3 amino acid sequence. To compute the percentage overlap between repertoires, the number of shared unique clonotypes was divided by the size of the smaller repertoire. Richness of each repertoire was evaluated using RTK rarefaction, the Chao1 estimator, and Recon v2.1 estimates of unobserved clonotypes. Generation probabilities were computed with OLGA for all TCRbeta clonotypes obtained by the gDNA method from a handful of donors. Imported from immuneACCESS, the table was reduced by TCRdb to in-frame sequences with V and J called. These copies leave out some clones; in studies compared against another copy, an unresolved V gene accounts for under half, and the cause of the remainder is not known. V and J calls plus clone size are reproduced from that table; the DNA served to infer D and trimming. The sample has around 1,000,000 clones on record, approximately 80% of them singletons. Clones ranked in the top ten supply 0.85% to 1% of the sample.

The CDR3, from cysteine to phenylalanine, totals 12 residues. Only the CDR3 DNA stays, 36 bases, in frame from base 1. The germline V gene yields MNHNS for CDR1 and SASEGT for CDR2. V was cut back by 8 bases and J by 4 bases, leaving a gap of 12 bases between them. Overall results and qualifications from the work: Higher generation probabilities were observed for clonotypes shared by all four sorted-subset donors than for non-shared clonotypes. Sampling was limited to blood, and TCR repertoires in tissue likely differ from TCR repertoires in blood. About 5% of naive CD4, around 3.5% of naive CD8, around 2.3% of memory CD4, and more than 0.35% of memory CD8 clonotypes were shared across a handful of donors. Pairwise subsampling indicated that sequencing depth was expected to affect the degree of clonotype sharing among donors. Naive subsets generally had larger estimated clonotype richness than memory subsets did. The small number of donors limited the genetic and exposure-history diversity represented. Even with the large sequencing depth, rarefaction of the sorted-subset datasets indicated that sequencing was incomplete.

The receptor's source is a man in his late teens or twenties in good health. Some clones in this sample may be carry-over from other donors' samples. The sequence links TRBV6-1 to TRBJ2-7; the D gene is not confidently resolved. Source material: memory CD4+ T cells from PBMCs. This specimen's cell subset or site label, per the study, means: CD45RA-negative fraction. At the DNA level, the sequence is TGTGCCAGCGGCAGCCAGAGTTACGAGCAGTACTTC. It translates to CASGSQSYEQYF.